The entry that follows covers one TCR beta chain sequence. The entry originates in a study of blood T cell repertoires in COVID-19. About the study: Sources were T cells, B-cell-depleted T cells, or PBMCs; the material itself was cDNA or gDNA.

Study processing details: Amplified reference gene primers provided the basis for estimating nucleated cell counts. Libraries were prepared by immunoSEQ multiplex PCR; TCRdb keeps only in-frame clonotypes and omits some of them. Clonal size and the V and J genes are those of that table, whereas D and trimming came from the DNA. The profile shows over 35,000 clones, approximately 90% of them singletons. V lost 0 bases to trimming and J lost 2 bases, with 28 bases between them. This CDR3 is built from 21 residues. CDR1 and CDR2 from the germline V gene are LGHDT and YNNKEL (reference sequence). The rearrangement links TRBV3-1 (or the pseudogene TRBV3-2) to TRBJ1-1; a weak D match, TRBD1 (6 bases). Sequenced material: peripheral blood. The sequence came from a young woman in a cohort sampled during active COVID-19. The DNA for the CDR3 is TGTGCCAGCAGCCAAGATATGGGGGCAAATTTTACCACCGTGCTTAACACTGAAGCTTTCTTT. It is translated as CASSQDMGANFTTVLNTEAFF.